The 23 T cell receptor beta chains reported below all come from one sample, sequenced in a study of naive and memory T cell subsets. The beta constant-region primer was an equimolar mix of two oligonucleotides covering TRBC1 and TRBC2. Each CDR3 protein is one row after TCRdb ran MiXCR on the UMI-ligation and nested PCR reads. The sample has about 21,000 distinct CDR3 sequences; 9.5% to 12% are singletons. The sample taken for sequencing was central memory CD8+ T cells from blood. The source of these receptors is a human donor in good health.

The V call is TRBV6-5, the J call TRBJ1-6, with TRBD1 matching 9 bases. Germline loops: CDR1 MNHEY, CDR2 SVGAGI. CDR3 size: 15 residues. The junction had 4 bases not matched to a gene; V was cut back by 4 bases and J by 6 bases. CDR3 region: CASSSGQGLNSPLHF. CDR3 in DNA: TGTGCCAGCAGTTCCGGACAGGGGCTTAATTCACCCCTCCACTTT.

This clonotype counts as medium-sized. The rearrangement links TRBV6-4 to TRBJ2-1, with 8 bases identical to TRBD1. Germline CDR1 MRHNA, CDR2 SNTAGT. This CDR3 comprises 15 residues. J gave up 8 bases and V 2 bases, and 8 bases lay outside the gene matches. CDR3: CASSDQGASSHEQFF. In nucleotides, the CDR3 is TGTGCCAGCAGTGACCAGGGGGCGAGTTCGCATGAGCAGTTCTTC.

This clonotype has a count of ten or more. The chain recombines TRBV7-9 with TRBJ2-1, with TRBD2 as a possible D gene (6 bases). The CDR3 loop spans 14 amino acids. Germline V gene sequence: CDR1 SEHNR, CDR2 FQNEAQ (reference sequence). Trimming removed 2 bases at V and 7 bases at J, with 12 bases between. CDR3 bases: TGTGCCAGCAGCTTACCCGGGAGCGTGAATGAGCAGTTCTTC. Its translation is CASSLPGSVNEQFF. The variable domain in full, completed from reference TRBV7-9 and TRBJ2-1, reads DTGVSQNPRHKITKRGQNVTFRCDPISEHNRLYWYRQTLGQGPEFLTYFQNEAQLEKSRLLSDRFSAERPKGSFSTLEIQRTEQGDSAMYLCASSLPGSVNEQFFGPGTRLTVL.

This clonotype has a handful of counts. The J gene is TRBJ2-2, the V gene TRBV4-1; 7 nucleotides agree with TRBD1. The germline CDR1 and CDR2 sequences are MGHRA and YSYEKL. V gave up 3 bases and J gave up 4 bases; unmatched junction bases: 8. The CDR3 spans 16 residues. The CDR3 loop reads CASSHPGTVSTGELFF. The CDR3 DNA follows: TGCGCCAGCAGCCACCCCGGGACAGTAAGCACCGGGGAGCTGTTTTTT.

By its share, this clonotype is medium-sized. CDR3 sequence reads: CASSFQGAKLPQHF. The CDR3 DNA is TGTGCCAGCAGCTTCCAGGGGGCGAAGCTGCCCCAGCATTTT. The chain carries TRBV5-6 and TRBJ1-5; TRBD1 matches 8 bases. Germline V gene sequence: CDR1 SGHDT, CDR2 YYEEEE. The CDR3 is 14 residues long. Trimming at V came to 2 bases and at J to 9 bases, leaving 7 bases not matched to a gene.

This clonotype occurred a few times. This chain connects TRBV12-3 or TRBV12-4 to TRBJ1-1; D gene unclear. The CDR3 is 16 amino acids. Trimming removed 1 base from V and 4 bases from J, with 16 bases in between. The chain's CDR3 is CASSLGTGPVVTEAFF. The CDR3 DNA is TGTGCCAGCAGTTTAGGGACCGGCCCTGTCGTCACTGAAGCTTTCTTT.

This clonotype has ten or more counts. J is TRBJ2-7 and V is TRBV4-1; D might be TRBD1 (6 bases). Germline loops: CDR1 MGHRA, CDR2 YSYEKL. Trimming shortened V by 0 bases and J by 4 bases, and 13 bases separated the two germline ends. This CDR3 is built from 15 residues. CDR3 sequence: CASSQDLDRGYEQYF. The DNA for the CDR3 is TGCGCCAGCAGCCAAGATTTGGACAGAGGTTACGAGCAGTACTTC.

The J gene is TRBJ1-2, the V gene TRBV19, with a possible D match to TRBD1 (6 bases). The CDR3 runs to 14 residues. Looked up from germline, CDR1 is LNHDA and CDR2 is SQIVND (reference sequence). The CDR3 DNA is TGTGAAAGTAGTAAGAGGGGGAGAGAATATGGCTACACCTTC. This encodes CESSKRGREYGYTF.

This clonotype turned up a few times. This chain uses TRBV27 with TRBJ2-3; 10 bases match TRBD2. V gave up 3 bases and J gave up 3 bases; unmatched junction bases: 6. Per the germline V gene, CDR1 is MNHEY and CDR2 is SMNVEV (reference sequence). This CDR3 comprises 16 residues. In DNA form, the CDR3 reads TGTGCCAGCAGTTTGTCCGGGACTAGCGCAACAGATACGCAGTATTTT. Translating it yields CASSLSGTSATDTQYF.

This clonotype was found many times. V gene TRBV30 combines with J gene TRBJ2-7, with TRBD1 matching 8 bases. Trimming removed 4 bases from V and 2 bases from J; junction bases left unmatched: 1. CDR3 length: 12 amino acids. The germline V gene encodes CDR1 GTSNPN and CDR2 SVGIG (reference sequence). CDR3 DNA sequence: TGTGCCTGGACAGGGGGCCCCTACGAGCAGTACTTC. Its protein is CAWTGGPYEQYF.

The DNA for the CDR3 is TGTGCCAGCAGCCTGACAGGGCCGAGGCCACCCCTCCACTTT. As protein: CASSLTGPRPPLHF. V usage is TRBV5-5 and J usage is TRBJ1-6; 7 bases are a match to TRBD1. V was pared by 4 bases and J by 11 bases, with 9 bases of the junction left unmatched. The CDR3 spans 14 residues. Germline lookup yields CDR1 SGHKS and CDR2 YYEKEE (reference sequence).

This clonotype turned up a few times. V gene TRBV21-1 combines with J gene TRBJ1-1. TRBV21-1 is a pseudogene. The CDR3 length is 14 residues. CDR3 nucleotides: TGTGCCAGCAACTCGGGGGGGGAGGGCACTGAAGCTTTCTTT. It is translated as CASNSGGEGTEAFF.

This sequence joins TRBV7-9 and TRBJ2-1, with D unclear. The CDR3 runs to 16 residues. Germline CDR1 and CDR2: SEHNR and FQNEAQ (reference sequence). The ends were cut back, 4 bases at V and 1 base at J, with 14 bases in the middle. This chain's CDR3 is CASSSDGDLSYNEQFF. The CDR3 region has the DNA TGTGCCAGCAGCTCGGACGGAGACCTATCCTACAATGAGCAGTTCTTC. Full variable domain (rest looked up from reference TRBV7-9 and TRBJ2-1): DTGVSQNPRHKITKRGQNVTFRCDPISEHNRLYWYRQTLGQGPEFLTYFQNEAQLEKSRLLSDRFSAERPKGSFSTLEIQRTEQGDSAMYLCASSSDGDLSYNEQFFGPGTRLTVL.

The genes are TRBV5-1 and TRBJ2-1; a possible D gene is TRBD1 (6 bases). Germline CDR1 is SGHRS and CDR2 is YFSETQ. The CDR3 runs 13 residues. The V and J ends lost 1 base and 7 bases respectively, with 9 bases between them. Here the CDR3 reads CASSLNQGNEQFF. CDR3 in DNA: TGCGCCAGCAGCTTGAATCAGGGGAATGAGCAGTTCTTC.

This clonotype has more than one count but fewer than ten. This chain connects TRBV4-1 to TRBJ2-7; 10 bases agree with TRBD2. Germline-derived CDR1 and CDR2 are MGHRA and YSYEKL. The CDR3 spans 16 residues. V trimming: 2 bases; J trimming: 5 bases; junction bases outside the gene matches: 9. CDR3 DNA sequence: TGCGCCAGCAGCCAACGTCAGGCTAGCGGGAGTCACGAGCAGTACTTC. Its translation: CASSQRQASGSHEQYF.

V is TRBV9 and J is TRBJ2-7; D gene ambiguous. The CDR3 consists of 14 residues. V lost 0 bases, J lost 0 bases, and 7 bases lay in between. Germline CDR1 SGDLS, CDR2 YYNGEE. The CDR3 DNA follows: TGTGCCAGCAGCGTAGGAGTAGGCTCCTACGAGCAGTACTTC. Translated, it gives CASSVGVGSYEQYF.

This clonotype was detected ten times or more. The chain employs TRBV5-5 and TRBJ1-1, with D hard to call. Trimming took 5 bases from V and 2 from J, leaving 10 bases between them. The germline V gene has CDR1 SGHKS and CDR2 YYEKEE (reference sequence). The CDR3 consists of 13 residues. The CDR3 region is CASRQDLNTEAFF. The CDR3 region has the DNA TGTGCCAGCAGACAAGACCTAAACACTGAAGCTTTCTTT.

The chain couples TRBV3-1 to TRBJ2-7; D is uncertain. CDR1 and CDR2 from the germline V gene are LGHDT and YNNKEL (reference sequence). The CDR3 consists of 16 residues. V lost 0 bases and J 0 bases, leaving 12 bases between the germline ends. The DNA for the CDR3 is TGTGCCAGCAGCCAAGATGTTGAACGGAGCTCCTACGAGCAGTACTTC. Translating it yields CASSQDVERSSYEQYF.

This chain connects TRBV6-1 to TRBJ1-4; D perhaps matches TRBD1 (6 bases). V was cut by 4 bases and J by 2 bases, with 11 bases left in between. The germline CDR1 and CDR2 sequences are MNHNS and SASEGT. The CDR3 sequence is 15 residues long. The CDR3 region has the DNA TGTGCCAGCAGTGTCAGGGGTCGCACTAATGAAAAACTGTTTTTT. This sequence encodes CASSVRGRTNEKLFF.

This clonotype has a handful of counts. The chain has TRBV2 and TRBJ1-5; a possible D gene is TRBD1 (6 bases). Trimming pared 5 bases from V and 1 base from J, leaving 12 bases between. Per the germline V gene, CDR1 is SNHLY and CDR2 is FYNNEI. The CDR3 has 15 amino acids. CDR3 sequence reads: CASSPRTDSNQPQHF. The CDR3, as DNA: TGTGCCAGCAGTCCGAGGACAGACAGCAATCAGCCCCAGCATTTT.

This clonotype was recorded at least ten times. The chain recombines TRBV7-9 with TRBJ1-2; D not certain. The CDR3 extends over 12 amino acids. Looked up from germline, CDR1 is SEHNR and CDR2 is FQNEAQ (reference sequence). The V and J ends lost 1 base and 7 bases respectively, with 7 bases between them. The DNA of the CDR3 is TGTGCCAGCAGCTTAGGTTTTAGTGGCTACACCTTC. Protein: CASSLGFSGYTF. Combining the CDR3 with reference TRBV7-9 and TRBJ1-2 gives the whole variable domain DTGVSQNPRHKITKRGQNVTFRCDPISEHNRLYWYRQTLGQGPEFLTYFQNEAQLEKSRLLSDRFSAERPKGSFSTLEIQRTEQGDSAMYLCASSLGFSGYTFGSGTRLTVV.

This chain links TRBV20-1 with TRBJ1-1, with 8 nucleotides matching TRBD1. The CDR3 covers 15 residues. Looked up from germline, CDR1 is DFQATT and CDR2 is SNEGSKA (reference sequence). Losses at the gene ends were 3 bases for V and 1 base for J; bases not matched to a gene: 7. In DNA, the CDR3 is TGCAGTGCTAGGGGCTCCGGGACAGGGAACACTGAAGCTTTCTTT. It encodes CSARGSGTGNTEAFF.

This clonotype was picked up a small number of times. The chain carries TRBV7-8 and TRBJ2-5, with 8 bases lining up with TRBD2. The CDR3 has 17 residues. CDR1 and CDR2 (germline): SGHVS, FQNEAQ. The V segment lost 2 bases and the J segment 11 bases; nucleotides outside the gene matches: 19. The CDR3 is CASSLNLREDRNDMQYF. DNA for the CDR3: TGTGCCAGCAGCTTAAATTTGCGGGAGGACCGAAACGACATGCAGTACTTC.